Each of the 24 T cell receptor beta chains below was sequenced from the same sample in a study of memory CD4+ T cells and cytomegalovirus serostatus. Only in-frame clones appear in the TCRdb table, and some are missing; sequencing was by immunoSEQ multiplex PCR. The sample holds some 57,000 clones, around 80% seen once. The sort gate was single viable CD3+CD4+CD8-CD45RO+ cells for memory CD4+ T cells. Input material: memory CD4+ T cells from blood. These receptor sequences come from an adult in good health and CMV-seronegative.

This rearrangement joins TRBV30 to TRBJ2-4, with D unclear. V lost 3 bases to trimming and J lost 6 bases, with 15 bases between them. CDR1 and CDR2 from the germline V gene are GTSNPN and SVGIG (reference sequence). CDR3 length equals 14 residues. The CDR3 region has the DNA TGTGCCTGGAGCCTGCTGGGCAGCAGAAACATTCAGTACTTC. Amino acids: CAWSLLGSRNIQYF.

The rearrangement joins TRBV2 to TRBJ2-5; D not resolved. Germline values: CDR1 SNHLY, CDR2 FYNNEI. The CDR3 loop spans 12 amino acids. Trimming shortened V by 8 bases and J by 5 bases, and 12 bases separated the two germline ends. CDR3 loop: CASSLVGETQYF. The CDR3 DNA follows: TGTGCCAGCTCCCTAGTAGGGGAGACCCAGTACTTC.

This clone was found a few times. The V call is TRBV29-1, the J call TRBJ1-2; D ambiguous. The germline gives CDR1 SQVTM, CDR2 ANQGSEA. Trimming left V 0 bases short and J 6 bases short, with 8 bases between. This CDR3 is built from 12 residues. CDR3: CSVEEVKDGYTF. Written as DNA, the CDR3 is TGCAGCGTTGAAGAGGTAAAGGATGGCTACACCTTC.

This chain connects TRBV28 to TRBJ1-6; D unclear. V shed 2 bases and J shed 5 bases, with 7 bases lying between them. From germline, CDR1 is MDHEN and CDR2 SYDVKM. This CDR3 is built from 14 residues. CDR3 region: CASSLRTNNSPLHF. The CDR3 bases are TGTGCCAGCAGTTTAAGGACTAATAATTCACCCCTCCACTTT.

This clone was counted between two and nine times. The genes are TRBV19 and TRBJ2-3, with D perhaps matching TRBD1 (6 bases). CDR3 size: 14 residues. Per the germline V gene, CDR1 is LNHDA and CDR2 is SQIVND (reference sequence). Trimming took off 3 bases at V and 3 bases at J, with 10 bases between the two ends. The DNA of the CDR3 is TGTGCCAGTAGTATCGCAGGGGAAACAGATACGCAGTATTTT. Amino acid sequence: CASSIAGETDTQYF.

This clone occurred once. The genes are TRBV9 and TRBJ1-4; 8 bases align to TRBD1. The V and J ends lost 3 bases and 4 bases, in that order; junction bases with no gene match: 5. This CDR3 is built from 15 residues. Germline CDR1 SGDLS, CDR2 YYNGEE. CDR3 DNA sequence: TGTGCCAGCAGCGGCTACGGGACAGGTAATGAAAAACTGTTTTTT. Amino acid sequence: CASSGYGTGNEKLFF.

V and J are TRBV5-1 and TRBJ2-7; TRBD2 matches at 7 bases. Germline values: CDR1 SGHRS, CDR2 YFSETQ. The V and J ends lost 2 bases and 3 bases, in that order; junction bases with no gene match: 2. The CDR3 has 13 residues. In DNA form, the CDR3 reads TGCGCCAGCAGCTTCCTAGCGGACTACGAGCAGTACTTC. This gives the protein CASSFLADYEQYF.

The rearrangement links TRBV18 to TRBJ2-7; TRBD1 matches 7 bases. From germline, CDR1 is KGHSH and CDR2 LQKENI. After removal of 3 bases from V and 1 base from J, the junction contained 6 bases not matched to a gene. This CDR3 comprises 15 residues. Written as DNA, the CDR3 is TGTGCCAGCTCACCTTCTAGACAGGGATCCTACGAGCAGTACTTC. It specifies CASSPSRQGSYEQYF.

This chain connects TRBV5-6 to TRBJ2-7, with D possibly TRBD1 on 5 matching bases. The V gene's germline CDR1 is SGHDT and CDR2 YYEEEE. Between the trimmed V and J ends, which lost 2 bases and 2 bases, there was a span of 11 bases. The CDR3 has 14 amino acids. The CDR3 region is CASSFDRATYEQYF. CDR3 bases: TGTGCCAGCAGCTTTGACAGAGCGACCTACGAGCAGTACTTC.

CDR3 region: CASSLDRGRANEQFF. The CDR3 DNA reads as TGTGCCAGCAGCTTGGACAGAGGTCGTGCCAATGAGCAGTTCTTC. V is TRBV5-4 and J is TRBJ2-1; D gene unclear. CDR1 is SGHNT and CDR2 is YYREEE in the germline V gene (reference sequence). V lost 0 bases and J lost 6, with 13 bases in between. The CDR3 loop spans 15 amino acids.

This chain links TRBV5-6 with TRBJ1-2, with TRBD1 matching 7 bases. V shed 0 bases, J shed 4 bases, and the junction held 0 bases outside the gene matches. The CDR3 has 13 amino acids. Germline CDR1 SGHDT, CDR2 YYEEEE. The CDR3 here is CASSLDRGYGYTF. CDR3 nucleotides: TGTGCCAGCAGCTTGGACAGGGGCTATGGCTACACCTTC.

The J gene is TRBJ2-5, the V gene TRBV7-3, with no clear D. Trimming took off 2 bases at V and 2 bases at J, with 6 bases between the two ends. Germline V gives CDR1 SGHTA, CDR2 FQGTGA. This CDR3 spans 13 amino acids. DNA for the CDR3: TGTGCCAGCAGCTTAGCGGAGCAAGAGACCCAGTACTTC. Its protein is CASSLAEQETQYF.

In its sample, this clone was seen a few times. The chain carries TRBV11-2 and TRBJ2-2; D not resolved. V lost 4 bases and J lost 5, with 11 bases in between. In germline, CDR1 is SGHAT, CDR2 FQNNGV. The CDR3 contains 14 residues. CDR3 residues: CASSSSISTGELFF. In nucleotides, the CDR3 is TGTGCCAGCAGCTCCTCGATTTCTACCGGGGAGCTGTTTTTT.

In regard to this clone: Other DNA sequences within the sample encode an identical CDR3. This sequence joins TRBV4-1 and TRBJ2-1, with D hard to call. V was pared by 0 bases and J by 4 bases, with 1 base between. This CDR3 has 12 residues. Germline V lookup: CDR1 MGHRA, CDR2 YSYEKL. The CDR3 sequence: CASSQEYNEQFF. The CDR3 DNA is TGCGCCAGCAGCCAAGAATACAATGAGCAGTTCTTC.

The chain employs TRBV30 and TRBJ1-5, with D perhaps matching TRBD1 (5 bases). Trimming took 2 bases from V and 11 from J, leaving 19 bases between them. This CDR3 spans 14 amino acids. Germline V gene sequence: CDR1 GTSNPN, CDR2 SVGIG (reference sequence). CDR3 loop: CAWSKGPGLGTQHF. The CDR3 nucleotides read TGTGCCTGGAGTAAGGGTCCAGGGCTAGGGACCCAGCATTTT.

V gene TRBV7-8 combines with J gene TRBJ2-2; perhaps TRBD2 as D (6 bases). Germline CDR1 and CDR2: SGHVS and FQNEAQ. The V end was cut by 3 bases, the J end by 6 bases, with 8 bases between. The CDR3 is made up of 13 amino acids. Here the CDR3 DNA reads TGTGCCAGCAGCTTGGGACTCCCCGGGGAGCTGTTTTTT. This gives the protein CASSLGLPGELFF.

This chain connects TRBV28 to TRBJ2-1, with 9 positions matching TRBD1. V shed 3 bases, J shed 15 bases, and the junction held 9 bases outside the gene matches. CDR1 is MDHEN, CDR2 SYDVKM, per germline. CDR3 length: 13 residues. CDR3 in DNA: TGTGCCAGCAGTTTGCCCCCGGACAGGGGTTTGTTCTTC. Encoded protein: CASSLPPDRGLFF.

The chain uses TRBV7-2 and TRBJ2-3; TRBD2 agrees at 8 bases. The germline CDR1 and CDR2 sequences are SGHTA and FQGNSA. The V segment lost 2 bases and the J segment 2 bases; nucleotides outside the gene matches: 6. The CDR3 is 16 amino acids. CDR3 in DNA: TGTGCCAGCAGCTTAATGTCTAGCGGGTCCACAGATACGCAGTATTTT. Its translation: CASSLMSSGSTDTQYF.

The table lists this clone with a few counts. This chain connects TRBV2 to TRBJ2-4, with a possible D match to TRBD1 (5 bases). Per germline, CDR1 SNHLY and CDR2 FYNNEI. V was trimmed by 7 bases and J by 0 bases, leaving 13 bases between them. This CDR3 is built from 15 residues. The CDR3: CASNGAYIAKNIQYF. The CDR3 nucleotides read TGTGCCAGCAATGGGGCTTATATAGCCAAAAACATTCAGTACTTC.

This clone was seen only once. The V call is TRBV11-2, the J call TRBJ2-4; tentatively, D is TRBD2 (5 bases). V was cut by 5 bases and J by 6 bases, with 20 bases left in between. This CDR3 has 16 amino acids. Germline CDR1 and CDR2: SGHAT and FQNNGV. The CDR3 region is CASSPRSGYGRNIQYF. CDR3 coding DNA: TGTGCCAGCAGCCCCCGATCGGGATATGGGAGAAACATTCAGTACTTC.

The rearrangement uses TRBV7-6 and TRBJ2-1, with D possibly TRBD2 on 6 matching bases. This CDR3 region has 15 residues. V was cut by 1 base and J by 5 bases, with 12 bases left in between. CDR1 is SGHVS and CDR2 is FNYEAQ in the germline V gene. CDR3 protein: CASSLEGLPNNEQFF. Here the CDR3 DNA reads TGTGCCAGCAGCTTAGAGGGACTTCCGAACAATGAGCAGTTCTTC.

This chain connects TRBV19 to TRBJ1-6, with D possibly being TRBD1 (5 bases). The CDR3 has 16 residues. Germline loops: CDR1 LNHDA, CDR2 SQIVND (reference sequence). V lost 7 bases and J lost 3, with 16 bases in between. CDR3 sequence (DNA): TGTGCCAGTATCCCCCGAGCAGACAGCTATAATTCACCCCTCCACTTT. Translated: CASIPRADSYNSPLHF. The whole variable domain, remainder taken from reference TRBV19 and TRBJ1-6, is DGGITQSPKYLFRKEGQNVTLSCEQNLNHDAMYWYRQDPGQGLRLIYYSQIVNDFQKGDIAEGYSVSREKKESFPLTVTSAQKNPTAFYLCASIPRADSYNSPLHFGNGTRLTVT.

CDR3 DNA sequence: TGTGCCAGCAGCTTGAGAGCCCGGGCAGGGGGAAACACCATATATTTT. It translates to CASSLRARAGGNTIYF. This chain joins TRBV5-6 and TRBJ1-3; TRBD1 might be the D (5 bases). The CDR3 totals 16 residues. The germline gives CDR1 SGHDT, CDR2 YYEEEE. The ends were cut back, 1 base at V and 4 bases at J, with 15 bases in the middle.

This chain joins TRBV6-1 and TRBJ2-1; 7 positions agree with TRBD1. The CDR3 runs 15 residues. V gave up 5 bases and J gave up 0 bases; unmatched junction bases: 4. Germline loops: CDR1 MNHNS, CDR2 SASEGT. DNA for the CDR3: TGTGCCAGCAGTAGAGCAGGGGGCTCCTACAATGAGCAGTTCTTC. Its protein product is CASSRAGGSYNEQFF.